A selection of T cell receptor beta chains follows, all from one sample in a study of T cell responses to AZD1222 COVID-19 vaccine. Produced via immunoSEQ multiplex PCR; TCRdb's table is partial and in-frame only. The sample consists of under 150,000 clones, about nine tenths of them appearing once. Sequences were derived from peripheral blood, sampled 28 days after the second AZD1222 dose. The receptor source for this set is an adult who received the AZD1222 COVID-19 vaccine. CDR3s include the opening cysteine and the closing phenylalanine or tryptophan. A D gene is named only where the DNA matches it firmly. A row's size may be missing; if present it is once, few, many or a size class.

j_gene | d_gene | v_gene | abundance | CDR3aa | CDR3nt
TRBJ1-6 | NA | TRBV7-2 | NA | CASSLVALHELGSPLHF | TGTGCCAGCAGCTTAGTAGCGTTACATGAACTAGGGTCACCCCTCCACTTT
TRBJ2-3 | TRBD2 | TRBV6-1 | once | CASSEGGVMLGAGGRDTQYF | TGTGCCAGCAGTGAGGGGGGGGTAATGCTCGGTGCGGGAGGGAGAGATACGCAGTATTTT
TRBJ1-5 | NA | TRBV18 | NA | CASSPGRGQPQHF | TGTGCCAGCTCACCAGGGAGGGGTCAGCCCCAGCATTTT
TRBJ1-2 | NA | TRBV10-3 | NA | CAITPGGGGNGYTF | TGTGCCATCACCCCAGGAGGGGGAGGGAATGGCTACACCTTC
TRBJ1-1 | NA | TRBV5-6 | NA | CASSTGWGNTEAFF | TGTGCCAGCAGCACAGGGTGGGGAAACACTGAAGCTTTCTTT
TRBJ1-5 | NA | TRBV6-5 | NA | CASREENNQPQHF | TGTGCCAGCCGAGAGGAGAACAATCAGCCCCAGCATTTT
TRBJ1-2 | TRBD1 | TRBV6-6 | NA | CASSLTGDYAGYTF | TGTGCCAGCAGCTTGACAGGGGATTATGCCGGCTACACCTTC
TRBJ1-3 | NA | TRBV7-6 | NA | CASSPSPTPSSGNTIYF | TGTGCCAGCAGCCCCTCCCCCACCCCAAGCTCTGGAAACACCATATATTTT
TRBJ1-1 | NA | TRBV29-1 | NA | CSVGRENTEAFF | TGCAGCGTGGGTCGGGAGAACACTGAAGCTTTCTTT
TRBJ1-1 | TRBD1 | TRBV2 | NA | CASRSGTGDEAFF | TGTGCCAGCAGATCCGGGACAGGCGATGAAGCTTTCTTT
TRBJ1-1 | NA | TRBV4-1 | once | CASRAGRRAFF | TGCGCCAGCCGCGCAGGACGTAGGGCTTTCTTT
TRBJ2-3 | NA | TRBV5-4 | NA | CASSLATTGGTDTQYF | TGTGCCAGCAGCTTGGCAACGACCGGGGGCACAGATACGCAGTATTTT
TRBJ1-2 | NA | TRBV7-9 | once | CASSSRGRDGYGYTF | TGTGCCAGCAGCAGCCGGGGAAGGGACGGGTATGGCTACACCTTC
TRBJ1-1 | TRBD1 | TRBV30 | NA | CAWSGGQGWANMNTEAFF | TGTGCCTGGAGTGGGGGACAGGGTTGGGCCAACATGAACACTGAAGCTTTCTTT
TRBJ1-1 | NA | TRBV29-1 | NA | CSVVSQVNTEAFF | TGCAGCGTTGTGAGTCAAGTGAACACTGAAGCTTTCTTT
TRBJ2-1 | NA | TRBV29-1 | NA | CSVEGEQGPFNEQFF | TGCAGCGTTGAGGGAGAGCAGGGGCCATTCAATGAGCAGTTCTTC
TRBJ2-2 | NA | TRBV11-2 | NA | CASSLGRFDYTGELFF | TGTGCCAGCAGCTTAGGTCGGTTCGATTACACCGGGGAGCTGTTTTTT
TRBJ1-2 | TRBD1 | TRBV9 | NA | CASSSRTGDYGYTF | TGTGCCAGCAGCTCGCGGACAGGGGACTATGGCTACACCTTC
TRBJ1-6 | NA | TRBV27 | NA | CASSIGTQNSPLHF | TGTGCCAGCAGTATAGGGACACAGAATTCACCCCTCCACTTT
TRBJ2-5 | NA | TRBV27 | NA | CASSRTGGLARAETQYF | TGTGCCAGCAGTCGTACAGGGGGACTAGCCAGGGCGGAGACCCAGTACTTC
TRBJ1-1 | NA | TRBV11-1 | NA | CASSSNWGGTEAFF | TGTGCCAGCAGCTCCAACTGGGGAGGAACTGAAGCTTTCTTT
TRBJ1-1 | NA | TRBV19 | NA | CASAPSMNTEAFF | TGTGCCAGTGCCCCGTCCATGAACACTGAAGCTTTCTTT
TRBJ1-6 | NA | TRBV7-3 | NA | CASSPQPGDSPLHF | TGTGCCAGCAGTCCACAACCCGGGGATTCACCCCTCCACTTT
TRBJ2-4 | NA | TRBV6-5 | NA | CASSYSGSAKNIQYF | TGTGCCAGCAGTTACTCTGGGTCAGCCAAAAACATTCAGTACTTC
TRBJ1-1 | TRBD1 | TRBV2 | NA | CASMGDREAFF | TGTGCCAGCATGGGGGACAGGGAAGCTTTCTTT
TRBJ2-3 | TRBD2 | TRBV5-1 | NA | CASSYGLAGYHTDTQYF | TGCGCCAGCAGCTACGGACTAGCGGGGTATCACACAGATACGCAGTATTTT
TRBJ2-3 | NA | TRBV7-9 | NA | CASSENQGRGDTQYF | TGTGCCAGCAGCGAAAATCAGGGTAGAGGAGATACGCAGTATTTT
TRBJ1-6 | NA | TRBV19 | NA | CASQYRESSYNSPLHF | TGTGCCAGTCAATACAGGGAAAGCTCCTATAATTCACCCCTCCACTTT
TRBJ2-7 | TRBD1 | TRBV25-1 | NA | CASSGGGQGSSYEQYF | TGTGCCAGCAGTGGGGGGGGACAGGGAAGCTCCTACGAGCAGTACTTC
TRBJ1-6 | NA | TRBV19 | once | CASSMITGWNSPLHF | TGTGCCAGTAGTATGATTACAGGGTGGAATTCACCCCTCCACTTT
TRBJ1-5 | NA | TRBV19 | NA | CASSIGQNSNQPQHF | TGTGCCAGTAGTATAGGACAGAATAGCAATCAGCCCCAGCATTTT
TRBJ2-1 | TRBD2 | TRBV3-1/TRBV3-2 | NA | CASSQDSTSGRGEQFF | TGTGCCAGCAGCCAAGATTCGACTAGCGGGAGGGGTGAGCAGTTCTTC
TRBJ2-7 | TRBD1 | TRBV5-5 | once | CASSWTTGGSYEQYF | TGTGCCAGCAGCTGGACGACAGGGGGCTCCTACGAGCAGTACTTC
TRBJ2-1 | TRBD1 | TRBV5-1 | NA | CASSTGTGAYNEQFF | TGCGCCAGCAGCACAGGGACAGGGGCTTACAATGAGCAGTTCTTC
TRBJ1-1 | TRBD1 | TRBV6-5 | NA | CASTVTGVTEAFF | TGTGCCAGCACTGTGACAGGGGTGACTGAAGCTTTCTTT
TRBJ1-3 | NA | TRBV19 | NA | CASSIGLPGKLRTSHLSGNTIYF | TGTGCCAGTAGTATAGGGTTACCCGGGAAACTCAGAACCTCTCATCTCTCTGGAAACACCATATATTTT
TRBJ2-1 | NA | TRBV19 | NA | CASSNLASSYNEQFF | TGTGCCAGTAGTAACCTAGCTAGCTCCTACAATGAGCAGTTCTTC
TRBJ1-3 | NA | TRBV9 | NA | CASSGGQNSGNTIYF | TGTGCCAGCAGCGGAGGACAGAACTCTGGAAACACCATATATTTT
TRBJ1-6 | NA | TRBV19 | NA | CASADRRNNSPLHF | TGTGCCTCAGCCGACAGGAGAAATAATTCACCCCTCCACTTT
TRBJ2-3 | NA | TRBV11-3 | NA | CASSFHGSTDTQYF | TGTGCCAGCAGCTTCCATGGATCGACAGATACGCAGTATTTT
TRBJ2-7 | NA | TRBV6-1 | NA | CASSEGYEQYF | TGTGCCAGCAGTGAAGGTTACGAGCAGTACTTC
TRBJ2-2 | NA | TRBV24-1 | NA | CATSDSGVGPGELFF | TGTGCCACCAGTGATTCAGGGGTCGGACCCGGGGAGCTGTTTTTT
TRBJ1-1 | NA | TRBV5-1 | NA | CASSLIGENTEAFF | TGCGCCAGCAGCTTGATAGGGGAGAACACTGAAGCTTTCTTT
TRBJ2-1 | NA | TRBV6-1 | NA | CASSEFSGGYNEQFF | TGTGCCAGCAGTGAATTTAGTGGGGGCTACAATGAGCAGTTCTTC
TRBJ1-2 | NA | TRBV6-5 | NA | CASSLGVQGTYGYTF | TGTGCCAGCAGTTTGGGAGTCCAGGGGACATATGGCTACACCTTC
TRBJ1-5 | NA | TRBV18 | NA | CASSPTLGNQPQHF | TGTGCCAGCTCACCAACCTTGGGCAATCAGCCCCAGCATTTT